Below, one T cell receptor (beta chain) is given with its context. This specimen belongs to a study of blood T cell repertoires in COVID-19. V was pared by 7 bases and J by 2 bases, with 11 bases between. The germline V gene encodes CDR1 LNHNV and CDR2 YYDKDF (reference sequence). This CDR3 comprises 14 residues. This table comes from immunoSEQ multiplex PCR, and its TCRdb copy is limited to in-frame clones, with some not included. The sample carries 110,000 to 150,000 clones, about 90% recorded once. V usage is TRBV15 and J usage is TRBJ2-2; D gene uncertain. The sequencing sample was made of PBMCs or T cells enriched from blood (not recorded which). The clonotype was recovered from a man in his 60s who had recovered from COVID-19. The CDR3: CATKQQSNTGELFF. The DNA of the CDR3 is TGTGCCACCAAGCAACAGTCTAACACCGGGGAGCTGTTTTTT.